This T cell receptor (beta chain) derives from a study of shared clonotypes between healthy human individuals (dated by TCRdb to about 2020). Concerning the study at large: The cohort comprised a couple of women and a few men aged 18 to 49 years. For each donor, three plates each were used for CD4 naive and CD4 memory, two plates were used for CD8 naive, and one plate was used for CD8 memory. Blood TCR repertoires of five healthy adults were deeply sequenced to estimate repertoire size and the extent of clonotype sharing between individuals. To increase sequencing depth and limit assay-specific biases, TCR repertoire library preparation and sequencing were carried out by different laboratories using diverse techniques. Per donor, leukapheresis produced somewhere between about 0.9 and 9 billion PBMCs. Findings and caveats that apply to the study as a whole: Compared with non-shared clonotypes, the clonotypes found in all four sorted-subset donors had higher generation probabilities. Because the study included a small number of donors, the genetic and exposure-history diversity represented was limited. Based on pairwise subsampling, the degree of clonotype sharing among donors was expected to be affected by sequencing depth. Estimated clonotype richness was generally larger for naive than for memory subsets. When several donors were compared, the shared fraction of clonotypes was about 5.4% for naive CD4, about 4% for naive CD8, about 2.5% for memory CD4, and 0.3% to 0.5% for memory CD8. Only blood was sampled, and tissue TCR repertoires likely differ from those in blood. Even with the large sequencing depth, rarefaction of the sorted-subset datasets indicated that sequencing was incomplete.

The donors were healthy, HIV-negative adults with no recently reported acute infections or vaccinations. All donors were Caucasian adults living in Nashville, Tennessee, USA. CD4+ T cells were enriched by magnetic negative selection, after which naive cells were positively selected on CD45RA and the negative fraction was taken as the memory subset. Blood was collected by leukapheresis, and PBMCs were isolated by Ficoll-Histopaque density gradient centrifugation and then cryopreserved in liquid nitrogen vapor phase. Analytical flow cytometry was used to check the purity and quantity of each magnetically sorted T cell population. Genomic DNA was isolated from each sorted fraction and quantified by UV absorbance on a Nanodrop 2000c. Using the deep immunoSEQ assay, TCR CDR3 regions were amplified from genomic DNA by multiplex PCR. Genomic DNA extracted from each cell subset was distributed evenly over all wells of several immunoSEQ 96-well plates, and each plate served as one replicate. For sorted subsets, roughly 200 ng of genomic DNA, equivalent to roughly 33,000 T cell genomes, went into each replicate PCR. Purified libraries were quantified with a Qubit 3.0 fluorometer, sized on a Bioanalyzer 2100, and re-quantified with the KAPA Library Quantification kit. Each immunoSEQ 96-well plate was sequenced on its own single-read 150-cycle Illumina NextSeq 550 flow cell. In the authors' own workflow: Because the immunoSEQ output included only junctional sequences and no quality scores, the filtering could not be the same as the filtering used for full-length reads. To assign V/J genes and CDR3, sequences were annotated against IMGT germline references using PyIR, a Python wrapper for IgBLAST v1.9. Reads with weak V/J assignments (E-value above 1e-6), missing CDR3, stop codons, out-of-frame junctions, or ambiguous translated residues were removed. A V3J clonotype was defined by an identical inferred V gene, J gene, and CDR3 amino acid sequence. Percentage overlap between repertoires was calculated by dividing the number of shared unique clonotypes by the size of the smaller repertoire. Three approaches were used to assess repertoire richness: RTK rarefaction, the Chao1 estimator, and Recon v2.1 estimates of unobserved clonotypes. OLGA was used to compute generation probabilities for all TCRbeta clonotypes that the gDNA method yielded from a handful of donors. In its TCRdb copy, this immuneACCESS table keeps in-frame sequences only and misses some clones. Where compared with another copy, unresolved V genes explain less than half of these, and the others have no known cause. V, J and clone size are those of that table, while D and trimming were read from the DNA. The sample data list 1,400,000 or so clones, and approximately 98.5% of these were observed just once. About 0.34% of the sample lies in the top ten.

Based on the germline V gene, the CDR1 and CDR2 sequences are KGHSH and LQKENI. Deletion took 0 bases off V and 6 bases off J, with a span of 18 bases between the germline ends. The CDR3 goes from the cysteine to the phenylalanine over 17 residues. The only DNA kept is the CDR3, 51 bases in frame from the first base. About this clone: It has no known antigen specificity. Base qualities are not recorded, but no much larger clone differs from it by a single base.

This receptor chain uses TRBV18 and TRBJ2-1; the D gene remains uncertain. Sequenced input: naive CD4+ T cells sorted from blood. What this sample's cell subset or site label stands for: CD45RA+ positively selected. The receptor was derived from a man aged 25-45 years in good health. The CDR3 protein sequence reads: CASSPPKARASSNEQFF. The bases read TGTGCCAGCTCACCACCTAAGGCGCGCGCGAGCTCCAATGAGCAGTTCTTC.